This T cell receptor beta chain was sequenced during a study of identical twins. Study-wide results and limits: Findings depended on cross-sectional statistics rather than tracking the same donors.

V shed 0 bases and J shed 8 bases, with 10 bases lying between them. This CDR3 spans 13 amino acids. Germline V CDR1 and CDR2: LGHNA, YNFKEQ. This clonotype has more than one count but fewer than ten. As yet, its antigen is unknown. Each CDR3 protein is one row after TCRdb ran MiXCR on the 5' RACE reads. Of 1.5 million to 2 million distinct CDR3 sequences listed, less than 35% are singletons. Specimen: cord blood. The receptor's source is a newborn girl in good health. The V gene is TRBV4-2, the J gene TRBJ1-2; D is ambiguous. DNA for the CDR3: TGTGCCAGCAGCCAAGAAGGGTGGTGGGGCTACACCTTC. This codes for CASSQEGWWGYTF.